This TCR beta chain was profiled in a study of blood T cell repertoires in COVID-19. Clones were read by immunoSEQ multiplex PCR, and TCRdb kept only the in-frame ones, dropping some. The table includes tens of thousands of clones, roughly 80% detected once. The CDR3 contains 15 residues. CDR1 is MNHEY, CDR2 SVGAGI, per germline. Trimming cost V 0 bases and J 1 base, with 10 bases left between them. The rearrangement joins TRBV6-5 to TRBJ2-7; TRBD2 is a possible D gene (6 bases). The TCR was taken from a man aged 60-69 years with acute or convalescent COVID-19. Material: peripheral blood. The CDR3 DNA reads as TGTGCCAGCAGTTACTCGGGCGGACTATCCTACGAGCAGTACTTC. Translated: CASSYSGGLSYEQYF.